The 32 T cell receptor beta chains in this list originate from one sample, sequenced in a study of T cell repertoires in cytomegalovirus infection. TCRdb ran MiXCR on the reads and lists one entry per CDR3 protein. The sample consists of around 310,000 distinct CDR3 sequences, about a sixth of them appearing once. The sequencing sample was made of PBMCs. The receptors stem from a human donor in good health (CMV status not recorded). Some clones in this sample may be carry-over from other donors' samples.

In its sample, this clonotype was seen many times. The chain couples TRBV7-9 to TRBJ2-5; no clear D. CDR3 length equals 12 residues. Germline assignment: CDR1 SEHNR and CDR2 FQNEAQ (reference sequence). V was pared by 6 bases and J by 5 bases, with 10 bases between. The chain's CDR3 is CASSHKRETQYF. CDR3 coding DNA: TGTGCCAGCAGTCACAAAAGGGAGACCCAGTACTTC.

This clonotype occurred many times. The J gene is TRBJ2-1, the V gene TRBV27; 11 bases are a match to TRBD2. Germline CDR1 MNHEY, CDR2 SMNVEV (reference sequence). V gave up 10 bases and J gave up 0 bases; unmatched junction bases: 2. The CDR3 sequence is 14 residues long. The CDR3 coding sequence is TGTGCCACAGGACTAGCGGGCTCCTACAATGAGCAGTTCTTC. This translates into CATGLAGSYNEQFF.

This clonotype was counted ten times or more. The V call is TRBV12-3 or TRBV12-4, the J call TRBJ1-5; perhaps TRBD1 as D (5 bases). The CDR3 is made up of 15 amino acids. The germline V and J ends were trimmed by 2 bases and 5 bases, with 13 bases remaining between them. The CDR3 reads CASSLYGTADQPQHF. CDR3 nucleotide sequence: TGTGCCAGCAGTTTATACGGGACCGCTGATCAGCCCCAGCATTTT.

V and J are TRBV20-1 and TRBJ2-7; 8 bases map to TRBD2. The junction had 7 bases not matched to a gene; V was cut back by 3 bases and J by 3 bases. The CDR3 consists of 14 residues. Germline CDR1 reads DFQATT; CDR2 reads SNEGSKA (reference sequence). CDR3 in DNA: TGCAGTGCTAGGCCGGCACTAGCGGTCTACGAGCAGTACTTC. It translates to CSARPALAVYEQYF.

Only a few counts were recorded for this clonotype. V gene TRBV18 combines with J gene TRBJ2-2; D possibly corresponds to TRBD1 (6 bases). Germline-derived CDR1 and CDR2 are KGHSH and LQKENI. The CDR3 covers 17 residues. The germline V and J ends were trimmed by 4 bases and 0 bases, with 15 bases remaining between them. CDR3: CASSRNQQGANTGELFF. Here the CDR3 DNA reads TGTGCCAGCTCACGAAATCAACAGGGCGCGAACACCGGGGAGCTGTTTTTT.

The sample holds many counts of this clonotype. V gene TRBV7-6 combines with J gene TRBJ1-4; D is undetermined. With 1 base removed from V and 8 bases from J, the gap between germline ends came to 11 bases. Germline V CDR1 and CDR2: SGHVS, FNYEAQ. The CDR3 runs 14 residues. CDR3 protein: CASSLGSTREKLFF. The DNA for the CDR3 is TGTGCCAGCAGCTTAGGGTCAACGAGGGAAAAACTGTTTTTT.

The V gene is TRBV20-1, the J gene TRBJ2-7; no clear D. CDR1 and CDR2 (germline): DFQATT, SNEGSKA (reference sequence). CDR3 length: 12 residues. The V end was cut by 1 base, the J end by 3 bases, with 7 bases between. DNA for the CDR3: TGCAGTGCTAGAGGACCATTCTACGAGCAGTACTTC. Amino acid sequence: CSARGPFYEQYF.

The chain uses TRBV7-2 and TRBJ2-5; perhaps TRBD2 as D (6 bases). Germline lookup yields CDR1 SGHTA and CDR2 FQGNSA. This CDR3 is built from 12 residues. The V end was cut by 2 bases, the J end by 9 bases, with 10 bases between. CDR3 sequence reads: CASSLMRGAQYF. The CDR3 DNA follows: TGTGCCAGCAGCTTAATGCGGGGAGCCCAGTACTTC.

This clonotype was recorded many times. The rearrangement links TRBV4-3 to TRBJ1-4; the D is unclear. Germline lookup yields CDR1 LGHNA and CDR2 YSLEER. The CDR3 runs 18 residues. The ends were cut back, 4 bases at V and 5 bases at J, with 23 bases in the middle. Written as DNA, the CDR3 is TGCGCCAGCAGCCGACAAAGAAAAGCGAACGGAGGAAATGAAAAACTGTTTTTT. It codes for CASSRQRKANGGNEKLFF.

The chain is built from TRBV7-3 and TRBJ1-4; D unclear. The V gene's germline CDR1 is SGHTA and CDR2 FQGTGA. The V end lost 2 bases, the J end lost 8 bases, and 9 bases lay between the germline ends. The length of the CDR3 is 13 residues. CDR3 nucleotide sequence: TGTGCCAGCAGCTTACAGCGGGGAGAAAAACTGTTTTTT. The encoded protein is CASSLQRGEKLFF.

The genes are TRBV5-1 and TRBJ2-7; a weak D match, TRBD2 (5 bases). V lost 1 base and J lost 5, with 13 bases in between. CDR3 length equals 14 residues. Germline V CDR1 and CDR2: SGHRS, YFSETQ. The CDR3 DNA is TGCGCCAGCAGCTTGAATCCAGGAGGCGACGAGCAGTACTTC. Translated, it gives CASSLNPGGDEQYF.

The chain employs TRBV2 and TRBJ2-3, with 11 positions matching TRBD1. The V and J ends lost 3 bases and 2 bases, in that order; junction bases with no gene match: 7. From germline, CDR1 is SNHLY and CDR2 FYNNEI. This CDR3 comprises 17 residues. In nucleotides, the CDR3 is TGTGCCAGCAGTGACCCCGGACAGGGGGCCCCCACAGATACGCAGTATTTT. It translates to CASSDPGQGAPTDTQYF.

About this clonotype: A much larger clone sits a single nucleotide away, making a read error possible. V is TRBV4-2 and J is TRBJ2-3, with 10 bases matching TRBD2. This CDR3 is 18 amino acids long. Germline V gene lookup returns CDR1 LGHNA and CDR2 YNFKEQ. The CDR3 protein is CASSLQRPQRGGTDTQNF. For the CDR3, the DNA is TGTGCCAGCAGCCTTCAAAGGCCCCAGCGGGGGGGCACAGATACGCAGAATTTT.

This chain joins TRBV20-1 and TRBJ1-5; D is perhaps TRBD1 (5 bases). CDR1 and CDR2 (germline): DFQATT, SNEGSKA (reference sequence). Between the trimmed V and J ends, which lost 0 bases and 2 bases, there was a span of 11 bases. The CDR3 has 15 residues. The CDR3 region has the DNA TGCAGTGCTAGAGATCCATCGGGGGGCAATCAGCCCCAGCATTTT. It is translated as CSARDPSGGNQPQHF.

As to this clonotype: This may be a read error: a much more frequent sequence differs by one nucleotide. The CDR3 here is CASSLVMNTEASF. In nucleotides, the CDR3 is TGTGCCAGCAGCTTAGTTATGAACACTGAAGCTTCCTTT. This rearrangement joins TRBV7-8 to TRBJ1-1, with no clear D. This CDR3 has 13 amino acids. The V gene's germline CDR1 is SGHVS and CDR2 FQNEAQ.

This clonotype was counted ten times or more. J is TRBJ2-5 and V is TRBV7-2, with TRBD1 matching 8 bases. Germline values: CDR1 SGHTA, CDR2 FQGNSA. The length of the CDR3 is 14 residues. Germline trimming cut 5 bases from V and 2 bases from J; bases unmatched to any gene: 4. The CDR3 region has the DNA TGTGCCAGCAGCAAGAGGACAGGGCAAGAGACCCAGTACTTC. This codes for CASSKRTGQETQYF.

Note on this clonotype: A much bigger clone sits one base away, suggesting this may be a read error. The chain recombines TRBV12-3 or TRBV12-4 with TRBJ2-7; 9 positions match TRBD1. The CDR3 runs to 16 residues. Here the CDR3 reads CASQYSSGTGYPEQCF. In DNA, the CDR3 is TGTGCCAGCCAATATTCGAGCGGGACAGGGTACCCCGAGCAGTGCTTC.

The chain has TRBV7-8 and TRBJ2-5; D is perhaps TRBD2 (6 bases). Between the trimmed V and J ends, which lost 5 bases and 0 bases, there was a span of 16 bases. The CDR3 is 16 residues long. Germline assignment: CDR1 SGHVS and CDR2 FQNEAQ. The CDR3, as DNA: TGTGCCAGCAGCCCACCTTTTTGGGGGGACCAAGAGACCCAGTACTTC. Residues: CASSPPFWGDQETQYF.

This clonotype has a count of ten or more. CDR3 loop: CASSLISGRGSYEQYF. CDR3 bases: TGTGCCAGCAGCTTAATCTCCGGGCGGGGGAGCTACGAGCAGTACTTC. The rearrangement links TRBV11-2 to TRBJ2-7, with 7 bases fitting TRBD2. Germline trimming cut 2 bases from V and 3 bases from J; bases unmatched to any gene: 10. CDR3 size: 16 residues. Per the germline V gene, CDR1 is SGHAT and CDR2 is FQNNGV.

This clonotype was recorded many times. The V call is TRBV12-3 or TRBV12-4, the J call TRBJ2-3; D perhaps matches TRBD1 (6 bases). The length of the CDR3 is 14 residues. With 6 bases removed from V and 4 bases from J, the gap between germline ends came to 14 bases. The CDR3 is CASSPLRTADTQYF. The CDR3 nucleotides read TGTGCCAGCAGCCCTCTCAGGACAGCAGATACGCAGTATTTT.

This clonotype was detected ten times or more. CDR3 DNA sequence: TGTGCCAGCAGCCCAGCGGCACGAGGGGTAACCGGGGAGCTGTTTTTT. This codes for CASSPAARGVTGELFF. V and J are TRBV7-2 and TRBJ2-2; D possibly matches TRBD1 or TRBD2 (5 bases each). Trimming removed 5 bases from V and 5 bases from J, with 18 bases in between. The germline V gene encodes CDR1 SGHTA and CDR2 FQGNSA. The CDR3 is 16 amino acids.

This clonotype has more than one count but fewer than ten. The CDR3 DNA follows: TGTGCCAGCACCGCAGGCCTAGCGGAGAACACCGGGGAGCTGTTTTTT. Translation: CASTAGLAENTGELFF. The V call is TRBV7-3, the J call TRBJ2-2; 7 positions agree with TRBD2. J lost 1 base, V lost 7 bases, and 9 bases had no gene match. Germline CDR1 and CDR2: SGHTA and FQGTGA. The CDR3 is made up of 16 amino acids.

This clonotype turned up a few times. J is TRBJ1-5 and V is TRBV6-2 or TRBV6-3; D may be TRBD1 (5 bases). This CDR3 region has 13 residues. The ends were cut back, 2 bases at V and 5 bases at J, with 7 bases in the middle. The germline gives CDR1 MNHEY, CDR2 SVGEGT. CDR3 in DNA: TGTGCCAGCAGTTACGGCAGGGATCAGCCCCAGCATTTT. Its translation: CASSYGRDQPQHF.

As for this clonotype: No conserved phenylalanine or tryptophan ends this CDR3, so it is likely a read error. The J gene is TRBJ1-2, the V gene TRBV6-2 or TRBV6-3; D is ambiguous. This CDR3 is 13 amino acids long. CDR1 and CDR2 from the germline V gene are MNHEY and SVGEGT. With 5 bases removed from V and 2 bases from J, the gap between germline ends came to 9 bases. The CDR3 is CASSTTGNYGYTL. The CDR3 region has the DNA TGTGCCAGCAGTACGACGGGGAACTATGGCTACACCCTC.

This clonotype appeared a few times. The genes are TRBV18 and TRBJ1-1; TRBD1 matches 8 bases. V lost 6 bases, J lost 0 bases, and 6 bases stayed unmatched. The V gene's germline CDR1 is KGHSH and CDR2 LQKENI. CDR3 size: 15 residues. The CDR3 loop is CASSAGQGVNTEAFF. The CDR3 DNA reads as TGTGCCAGCTCCGCAGGACAGGGAGTGAACACTGAAGCTTTCTTT.

The chain employs TRBV7-9 and TRBJ2-3; TRBD1 aligns across 7 bases. The CDR3 consists of 15 residues. With V trimmed by 5 bases and J by 2 bases, 7 bases remained unmatched. The germline CDR1 and CDR2 sequences are SEHNR and FQNEAQ (reference sequence). The CDR3, as DNA: TGTGCCAGCAGCCGATGGGACAGCTTCACAGATACGCAGTATTTT. Residues: CASSRWDSFTDTQYF.

The count of this clonotype is one. The chain joins TRBV10-3 to TRBJ1-2; TRBD1 matches 7 bases. The length of the CDR3 is 14 residues. Germline V lookup: CDR1 ENHRY, CDR2 SYGVKD. The trim removed 10 bases at V and 1 base at J, leaving 9 bases unmatched. The DNA for the CDR3 is TGTGCCAGTAGACAGGGCGGGGGTAACTATGGCTACACCTTC. It is translated as CASRQGGGNYGYTF.

This clonotype has only a few counts. The chain recombines TRBV7-3 with TRBJ2-5, with D possibly matching TRBD2 (6 bases). Deletions cut 2 bases from V and 5 bases from J, with 12 bases between. Germline V CDR1 and CDR2: SGHTA, FQGTGA. The CDR3 is 14 residues long. CDR3: CASSLRRDGETQYF. The CDR3 nucleotides are TGTGCCAGCAGCTTACGGAGGGATGGGGAGACCCAGTACTTC.

Ten or more counts support this clonotype. V is TRBV5-4 and J is TRBJ2-3; the match to TRBD2 covers 10 bases. This CDR3 spans 17 amino acids. V shed 0 bases and J 0 bases; nucleotides not matched to a gene: 4. In germline, CDR1 is SGHNT, CDR2 YYREEE (reference sequence). The CDR3 region has the DNA TGTGCCAGCAGCTTGGGGACTAGCGGTTCTAGCACAGATACGCAGTATTTT. Protein sequence: CASSLGTSGSSTDTQYF. Based on the CDR3 plus reference TRBV5-4 and TRBJ2-3, the full variable domain is ETGVTQSPTHLIKTRGQQVTLRCSSQSGHNTVSWYQQALGQGPQFIFQYYREEENGRGNFPPRFSGLQFPNYSSELNVNALELDDSALYLCASSLGTSGSSTDTQYFGPGTRLTVL.

This clonotype appeared many times. This sequence joins TRBV10-3 and TRBJ1-3; D is perhaps TRBD1 (5 bases). The V and J ends lost 3 bases and 2 bases respectively, with 11 bases between them. Germline-derived CDR1 and CDR2 are ENHRY and SYGVKD. CDR3 length: 15 residues. This CDR3 reads CAISDQRGAGNTIYF. CDR3 sequence (DNA): TGTGCCATCAGTGATCAAAGGGGAGCTGGAAACACCATATATTTT.

The chain joins TRBV24-1 to TRBJ2-3; D is possibly TRBD2 (6 bases). The germline V gene encodes CDR1 KGHDR and CDR2 SFDVKD. This CDR3 spans 15 amino acids. Trimming took off 1 base at V and 1 base at J, with 8 bases between the two ends. As DNA, the CDR3 is TGTGCCACCAGTGATTTCTGGGGGGGCACAGATACGCAGTATTTT. Amino acid sequence: CATSDFWGGTDTQYF.

This clonotype showed up just a few times. The chain uses TRBV20-1 and TRBJ1-4, with a possible D match to TRBD1 (5 bases). The ends were cut back, 0 bases at V and 8 bases at J, with 13 bases in the middle. This CDR3 has 14 amino acids. Germline V lookup: CDR1 DFQATT, CDR2 SNEGSKA (reference sequence). In DNA, the CDR3 is TGCAGTGCTAGAGATTGGGGGGAAGCCGAAAAACTGTTTTTT. It codes for CSARDWGEAEKLFF.